These 14 T cell receptor beta chains share one sample of origin, sequenced in a study of blood T cells in healthy people across ages. With a J-beta primer mix and a sample-barcoded 5' primer, a second PCR ran about 6 to 11 cycles. MiXCR, run by TCRdb on the 5' RACE reads, gives a single entry per CDR3 protein. The profile covers fewer than 2,000,000 distinct CDR3 sequences, with about 35% appearing a single time and 10% to 12% taken by the ten largest. The specimen sequenced was blood. The source of these receptors is a woman in her 30s in good health.

The chain has TRBV5-5 and TRBJ2-5; D is undetermined. Germline CDR1 SGHKS, CDR2 YYEKEE (reference sequence). Between the trimmed V and J ends, which lost 0 bases and 4 bases, there was a span of 16 bases. This CDR3 comprises 16 residues. CDR3: CASSLGSLTWGETQYF. Here the CDR3 DNA reads TGTGCCAGCAGCTTGGGAAGTCTCACCTGGGGAGAGACCCAGTACTTC. Drawing the rest from reference TRBV5-5 and TRBJ2-5, the complete variable domain is DAGVTQSPTHLIKTRGQQVTLRCSPISGHKSVSWYQQVLGQGPQFIFQYYEKEERGRGNFPDRFSARQFPNYSSELNVNALLLGDSALYLCASSLGSLTWGETQYFGPGTRLLVL.

The J gene is TRBJ1-1, the V gene TRBV14; the match to TRBD1 covers 11 bases. The germline V gene has CDR1 SGHDN and CDR2 FVKESK. Trimming removed 4 bases from V and 7 bases from J; junction bases left unmatched: 5. The CDR3 contains 14 residues. CDR3 sequence (DNA): TGTGCCAGCAGCCGGGACAGGGGGGGAAGTGAAGCTTTCTTT. Its protein is CASSRDRGGSEAFF.

The chain links TRBV3-1 to TRBJ1-2, with 7 positions matching TRBD1. The germline V gene has CDR1 LGHDT and CDR2 YNNKEL (reference sequence). This CDR3 is built from 17 residues. The V gene end was trimmed by 8 bases and the J gene end by 1 base; junction bases not matched to a gene: 16. Here the CDR3 DNA reads TGTGCCAGCGGCCCCGGGACAGAAACTTACTTTAACTATGGCTACACCTTC. Amino acids: CASGPGTETYFNYGYTF. Full variable domain (rest looked up from reference TRBV3-1 and TRBJ1-2): DTAVSQTPKYLVTQMGNDKSIKCEQNLGHDTMYWYKQDSKKFLKIMFSYNNKELIINETVPNRFSPKSPDKAHLNLHINSLELGDSAVYFCASGPGTETYFNYGYTFGSGTRLTVV.

This clonotype was recorded at least ten times. The chain uses TRBV29-1 and TRBJ2-5, with 12 nucleotides matching TRBD2. Per the germline V gene, CDR1 is SQVTM and CDR2 is ANQGSEA. This CDR3 spans 16 amino acids. J lost 4 bases, V lost 7 bases, and 13 bases had no gene match. The CDR3 DNA follows: TGCAGCGAGGCTAGCGGGGGGGCAAATCTAGGAGAGACCCAGTACTTC. It yields the protein CSEASGGANLGETQYF.

The V call is TRBV6-2 or TRBV6-3, the J call TRBJ2-7, with 10 bases identical to TRBD2. This CDR3 contains 15 residues. The trim removed 6 bases at V and 4 bases at J, leaving 9 bases unmatched. Germline V gives CDR1 MNHEY, CDR2 SVGEGT. CDR3 residues: CASRPSGRAEYEQYF. CDR3 sequence (DNA): TGTGCCAGCAGGCCCAGCGGGAGGGCCGAATACGAGCAGTACTTC.

In this sample, this clonotype turned up a few times. The chain combines TRBV15 with TRBJ2-5; TRBD1 matches 7 bases. CDR3 length: 15 amino acids. Germline V CDR1 and CDR2: LNHNV, YYDKDF (reference sequence). V shed 4 bases and J 5 bases; nucleotides not matched to a gene: 10. The CDR3 nucleotides are TGTGCCACCAGCAAGAGGGGGCAGGGATGGGAGACCCAGTACTTC. Its translation is CATSKRGQGWETQYF.

This clonotype came up a few times. The V call is TRBV27, the J call TRBJ2-1; 7 nucleotides agree with TRBD2. Germline lookup yields CDR1 MNHEY and CDR2 SMNVEV (reference sequence). The CDR3 covers 13 residues. V trimming: 6 bases; J trimming: 3 bases; junction bases outside the gene matches: 2. The CDR3 loop is CASSRGDYNEQFF. CDR3 sequence (DNA): TGTGCCAGCAGCCGGGGGGACTACAATGAGCAGTTCTTC.

V gene TRBV11-1 combines with J gene TRBJ1-1, with D perhaps TRBD1 (6 bases). The V end lost 2 bases, the J end lost 0 bases, and 19 bases lay between the germline ends. Germline lookup yields CDR1 SGHAT and CDR2 FQDESV (reference sequence). There are 18 residues in the CDR3. CDR3 nucleotide sequence: TGTGCCAGCAGCTTAAGTTTCGGGGGGCTGACTATGAACACTGAAGCTTTCTTT. Its translation is CASSLSFGGLTMNTEAFF.

The chain is built from TRBV6-1 and TRBJ2-5, with unresolved D. The CDR3 is 13 residues long. V lost 8 bases and J lost 5, with 15 bases in between. CDR1 MNHNS and CDR2 SASEGT come from the germline V gene. CDR3 in amino acids: CASSTMLRETQYF. The CDR3 region has the DNA TGTGCCAGCTCTACCATGTTGAGGGAGACCCAGTACTTC.

Regarding this clonotype: One end of the junction is discordant with germline, which a read error may explain. The rearrangement uses TRBV4-1 and TRBJ2-3; TRBD2 agrees at 9 bases. Germline loops: CDR1 MGHRA, CDR2 YSYEKL. The CDR3 has 16 residues. The DNA of the CDR3 is TGCGCCAGCAGCCTAAGGACTAGCGAGGACACAGATACGCGGTATTTT. Translating gives CASSLRTSEDTDTRYF.

This clonotype appeared a few times. The rearrangement joins TRBV10-1 to TRBJ1-1; no firm D call. The CDR3 spans 12 residues. Germline lookup yields CDR1 WNHNN and CDR2 SYGVQD (reference sequence). V lost 2 bases and J lost 5, with 6 bases in between. CDR3 protein: CASSETRTEAFF. The CDR3 DNA follows: TGCGCCAGCAGTGAGACGAGGACTGAAGCTTTCTTT.

This clonotype turned up a few times. The V and J genes are TRBV12-3 or TRBV12-4 and TRBJ2-5, with D tentatively TRBD2 (6 bases). V was cut by 3 bases and J by 5 bases, with 13 bases left in between. The CDR3 covers 14 residues. The CDR3 nucleotides read TGTGCCAGCAGTTTGGGTAGCGGAGACGAGACCCAGTACTTC. It codes for CASSLGSGDETQYF.

This sequence joins TRBV7-2 and TRBJ1-1; D might be TRBD1 (5 bases). V was cut by 5 bases and J by 0 bases, with 22 bases left in between. CDR1 and CDR2 (germline): SGHTA, FQGNSA. The CDR3 spans 18 residues. In DNA form, the CDR3 reads TGTGCCAGCAGCCTAATGGGGGTTGGGAGTCGGGTGAACACTGAAGCTTTCTTT. Amino acids: CASSLMGVGSRVNTEAFF.

V and J are TRBV12-3 or TRBV12-4 and TRBJ2-3; 7 bases are a match to TRBD1. Trimming removed 5 bases from V and 8 bases from J; junction bases left unmatched: 7. This CDR3 has 13 residues. The CDR3 region is CASSQTGSRTQYF. The CDR3 DNA is TGTGCCAGCAGTCAGACAGGGTCGCGTACGCAGTATTTT.